The clone carrying this TCR beta chain was picked up many times. These data belong to a study of T cells in Graves' hyperthyroidism and ophthalmopathy. CDR1 and CDR2 from the germline V gene are SEHNR and FQNEAQ (reference sequence). V lost 5 bases and J 6 bases, leaving 10 bases between the germline ends. This CDR3 has 12 residues. Amplified TCR beta CDR3 regions derived from RNA transcripts. First-round RT-PCR with HTBI primers amplified the TCR CDR3 region. A single record per CDR3 protein comes from TCRdb applying MiXCR to the multiplex PCR reads. Among hundreds of thousands of distinct CDR3 sequences listed, roughly 37% were seen once.

Sample: blood. The sequence derives from a man aged 18 to 29 with Graves' hyperthyroidism. The chain has TRBV7-9 and TRBJ1-1, with no clear D. Written as DNA, the CDR3 is TGTGCCAGCAGCCCCCGCGCTCCTGAAGCTTTCTTT. It yields the protein CASSPRAPEAFF.